This TCR beta chain was retrieved from a study of blood T cell repertoires in COVID-19. Overall study: COVID-19 samples collected from the United States, Italy and Spain covered acute and convalescent phases. In each case, the material was cDNA or gDNA derived from T cells, B-cell-depleted T cells, or PBMCs.

The germline V gene encodes CDR1 SGHTA and CDR2 FQGNSA. With 5 bases clipped from V and 1 base from J, the junction kept 6 bases outside the gene matches. The CDR3 totals 15 residues. In the authors' workflow: Researchers report that nucleated cell counts were estimated from reference gene primer amplification. Profiling relied on immunoSEQ multiplex PCR, and the TCRdb table lists in-frame clones only, not all of them. V, J and clone size are taken as reported in that table, and D and trimming were inferred from the DNA itself. The table records around 20,000 clones, about 88% of them present only once.

This clonotype was obtained from a man between 35 and 55 years old with active COVID-19. The V call is TRBV7-2, the J call TRBJ2-3, with 7 bases aligning to TRBD1. The sample consisted of peripheral blood. This chain's CDR3 is CASSLMQGGTDTQYF. The DNA for the CDR3 is TGTGCCAGCAGCCTTATGCAGGGGGGCACAGATACGCAGTATTTT.